This record concerns one T cell receptor (beta chain) sequence. No antigen is known for it. TCRdb ran MiXCR on the reads and lists one entry per CDR3 protein. The sample lists 650,000 to 900,000 distinct CDR3 sequences; just under 30% were seen once. Trimming pared 7 bases from V and 0 bases from J, leaving 15 bases between. The CDR3 runs 15 residues. Per the germline V gene, CDR1 is LNHDA and CDR2 is SQIVND (reference sequence). This record belongs to a study of T cell repertoires in cytomegalovirus infection. Overall study: Both a matching HLA type and CMV infection were indicated by public TCR beta signatures.

V gene TRBV19 combines with J gene TRBJ1-1, with D possibly TRBD1 on 5 matching bases. The sequencing used cultured CD8+ T cells from PBMCs, collected from culture after CMV antigen stimulation. The sequence derives from a human donor in good health (CMV status not recorded). Some clones in this sample may be carry-over from other donors' samples. CDR3 coding DNA: TGTGCCAGTACTAGGTACAGGCAAATGAACACTGAAGCTTTCTTT. Amino acid sequence: CASTRYRQMNTEAFF.